Reported below is one T cell receptor beta chain. This record belongs to a study of T cells in Graves' hyperthyroidism and ophthalmopathy. CDR1 and CDR2 (germline): PRHDT, FYEKMQ (reference sequence). V was clipped by 4 bases and J by 6 bases, with 22 bases between them. CDR3 length: 16 residues. For Graves' hyperthyroidism to be stable, ophthalmopathy could not progress within 18 months. Amplification yielded TCR beta CDR3 regions, with RNA transcripts as the source. With the HTBI primer set, the TCR CDR3 went through a first round of RT-PCR. TCRdb analysed the multiplex PCR reads with MiXCR anew, one entry per CDR3 protein. In the table there are approximately 380,000 distinct CDR3 sequences, about 19% of which are singletons.

The chain joins TRBV13 to TRBJ2-7; the D call may be TRBD1 or TRBD2 (6 bases each). Source material: blood. The TCR originated in a woman under 30 with Graves' hyperthyroidism. DNA of the CDR3: TGTGCCAGCAGCTCCTCGACAGGAGGGGTTCGAGGCGAGCAGTACTTC. It encodes CASSSSTGGVRGEQYF.